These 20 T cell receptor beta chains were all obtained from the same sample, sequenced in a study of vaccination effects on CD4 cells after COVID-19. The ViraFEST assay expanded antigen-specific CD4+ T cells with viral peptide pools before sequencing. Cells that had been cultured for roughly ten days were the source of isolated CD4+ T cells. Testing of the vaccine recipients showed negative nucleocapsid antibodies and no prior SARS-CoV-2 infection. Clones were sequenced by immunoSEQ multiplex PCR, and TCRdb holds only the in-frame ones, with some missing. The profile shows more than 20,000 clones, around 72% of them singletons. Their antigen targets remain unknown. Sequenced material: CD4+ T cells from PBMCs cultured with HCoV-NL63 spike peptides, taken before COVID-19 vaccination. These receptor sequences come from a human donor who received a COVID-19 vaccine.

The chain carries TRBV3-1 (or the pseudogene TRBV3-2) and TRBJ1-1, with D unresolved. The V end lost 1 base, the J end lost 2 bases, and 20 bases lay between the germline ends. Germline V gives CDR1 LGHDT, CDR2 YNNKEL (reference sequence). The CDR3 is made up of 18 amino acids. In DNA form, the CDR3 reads TGTGCCAGCAGCCAAGGTTGGTTCCGGGAGGTCCCTAACACTGAAGCTTTCTTT. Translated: CASSQGWFREVPNTEAFF.

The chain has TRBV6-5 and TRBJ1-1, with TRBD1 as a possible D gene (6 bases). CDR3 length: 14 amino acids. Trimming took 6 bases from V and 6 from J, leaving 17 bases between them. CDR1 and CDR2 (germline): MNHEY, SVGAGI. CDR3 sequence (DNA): TGTGCCAGCAGGCCGTCAGGGGCCCCGTCTGAAGCTTTCTTT. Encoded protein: CASRPSGAPSEAFF.

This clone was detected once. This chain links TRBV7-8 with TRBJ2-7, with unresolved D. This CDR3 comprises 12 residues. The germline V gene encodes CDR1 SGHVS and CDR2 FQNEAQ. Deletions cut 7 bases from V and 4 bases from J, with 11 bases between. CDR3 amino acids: CASTSSLYEQYF. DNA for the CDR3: TGTGCCAGCACCTCATCTTTATACGAGCAGTACTTC.

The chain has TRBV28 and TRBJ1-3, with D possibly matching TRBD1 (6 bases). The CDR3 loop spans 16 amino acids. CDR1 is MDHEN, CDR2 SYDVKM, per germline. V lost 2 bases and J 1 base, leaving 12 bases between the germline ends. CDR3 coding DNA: TGTGCCAGCAGTTTACCAGGACAGCCTTCTGGAAACACCATATATTTT. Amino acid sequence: CASSLPGQPSGNTIYF.

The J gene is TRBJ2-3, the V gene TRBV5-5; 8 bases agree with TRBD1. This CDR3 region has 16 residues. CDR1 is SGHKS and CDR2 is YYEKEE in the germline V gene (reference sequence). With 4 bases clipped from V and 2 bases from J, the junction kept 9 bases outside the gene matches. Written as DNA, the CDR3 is TGTGCCAGCAGCCACGGGGACAGGTCGCACACAGATACGCAGTATTTT. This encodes CASSHGDRSHTDTQYF.

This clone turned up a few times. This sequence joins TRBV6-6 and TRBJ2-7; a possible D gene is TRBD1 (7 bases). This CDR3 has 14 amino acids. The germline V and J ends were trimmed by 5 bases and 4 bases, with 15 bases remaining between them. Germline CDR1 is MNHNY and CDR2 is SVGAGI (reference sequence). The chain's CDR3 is CASSLPTGTYEQYF. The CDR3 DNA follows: TGTGCCAGCAGTCTCCCGACAGGGACTTACGAGCAGTACTTC.

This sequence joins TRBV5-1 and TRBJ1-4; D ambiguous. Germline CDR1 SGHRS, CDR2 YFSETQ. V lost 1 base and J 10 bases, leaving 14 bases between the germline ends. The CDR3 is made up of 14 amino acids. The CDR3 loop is CASSLSGVERKLFF. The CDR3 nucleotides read TGCGCCAGCAGCTTGTCTGGGGTCGAACGAAAACTGTTTTTT.

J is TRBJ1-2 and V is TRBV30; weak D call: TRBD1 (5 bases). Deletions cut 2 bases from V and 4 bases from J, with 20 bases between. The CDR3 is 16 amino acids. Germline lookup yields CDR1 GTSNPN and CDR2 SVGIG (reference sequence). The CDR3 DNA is TGTGCCTGGAGTTACCCCGTGGGACGGAATATCTATGGCTACACCTTC. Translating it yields CAWSYPVGRNIYGYTF. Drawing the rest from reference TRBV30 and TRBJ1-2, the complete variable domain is SQTIHQWPATLVQPVGSPLSLECTVEGTSNPNLYWYRQAAGRGLQLLFYSVGIGQISSEVPQNLSASRPQDRQFILSSKKLLLSDSGFYLCAWSYPVGRNIYGYTFGSGTRLTVV.

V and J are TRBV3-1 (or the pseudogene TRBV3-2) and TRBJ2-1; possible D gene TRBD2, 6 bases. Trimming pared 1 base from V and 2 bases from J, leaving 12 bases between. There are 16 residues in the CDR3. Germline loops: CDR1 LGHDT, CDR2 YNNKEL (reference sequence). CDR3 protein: CASSQVRGLPYNEQFF. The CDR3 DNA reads TGTGCCAGCAGCCAAGTTCGGGGGTTACCCTACAATGAGCAGTTCTTC.

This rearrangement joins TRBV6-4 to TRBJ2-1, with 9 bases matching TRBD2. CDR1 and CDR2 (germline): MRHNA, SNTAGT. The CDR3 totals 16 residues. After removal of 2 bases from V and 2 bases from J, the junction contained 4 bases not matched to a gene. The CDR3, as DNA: TGTGCCAGCAGTGACCTAGCGGGAACGACCTACAATGAGCAGTTCTTC. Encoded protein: CASSDLAGTTYNEQFF.

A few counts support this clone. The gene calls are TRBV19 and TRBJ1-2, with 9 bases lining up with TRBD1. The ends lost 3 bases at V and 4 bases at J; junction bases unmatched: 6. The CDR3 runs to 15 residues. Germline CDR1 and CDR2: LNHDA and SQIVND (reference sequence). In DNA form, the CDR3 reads TGTGCCAGTAGTATCGGGACAGGGTATAGCTATGGCTACACCTTC. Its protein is CASSIGTGYSYGYTF.

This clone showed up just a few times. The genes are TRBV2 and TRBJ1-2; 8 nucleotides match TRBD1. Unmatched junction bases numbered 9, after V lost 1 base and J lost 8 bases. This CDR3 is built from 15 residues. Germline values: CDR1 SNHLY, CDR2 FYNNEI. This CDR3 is CASSEDGQGYRGYTF. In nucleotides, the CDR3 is TGTGCCAGCAGTGAAGATGGACAGGGTTATAGAGGCTACACCTTC.

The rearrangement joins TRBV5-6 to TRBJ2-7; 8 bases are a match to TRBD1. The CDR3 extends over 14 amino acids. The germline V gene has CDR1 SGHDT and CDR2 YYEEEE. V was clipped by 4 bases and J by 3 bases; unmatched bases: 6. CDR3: CASSLPGQVYEQYF. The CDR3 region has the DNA TGTGCCAGCAGCCTGCCGGGACAGGTCTACGAGCAGTACTTC.

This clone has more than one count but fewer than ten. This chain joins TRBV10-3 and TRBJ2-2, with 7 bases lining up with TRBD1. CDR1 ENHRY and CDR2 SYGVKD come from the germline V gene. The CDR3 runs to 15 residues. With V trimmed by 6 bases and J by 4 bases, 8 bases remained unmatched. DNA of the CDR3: TGTGCCATCAGCGCCGGACAGGAAGGCACCGGGGAGCTGTTTTTT. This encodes CAISAGQEGTGELFF.

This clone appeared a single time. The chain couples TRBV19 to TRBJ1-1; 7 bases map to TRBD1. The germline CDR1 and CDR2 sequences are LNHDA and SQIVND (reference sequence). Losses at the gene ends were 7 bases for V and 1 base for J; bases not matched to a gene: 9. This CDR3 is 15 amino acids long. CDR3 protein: CASKLTGQTNTEAFF. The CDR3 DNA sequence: TGTGCCAGTAAACTAACGGGACAGACGAACACTGAAGCTTTCTTT.

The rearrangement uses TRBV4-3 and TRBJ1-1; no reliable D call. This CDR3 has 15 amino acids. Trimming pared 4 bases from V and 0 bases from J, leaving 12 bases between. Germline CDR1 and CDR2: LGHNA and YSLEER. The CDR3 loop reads CASSLGQHMNTEAFF. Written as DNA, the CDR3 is TGCGCCAGCAGCCTCGGCCAGCACATGAACACTGAAGCTTTCTTT.

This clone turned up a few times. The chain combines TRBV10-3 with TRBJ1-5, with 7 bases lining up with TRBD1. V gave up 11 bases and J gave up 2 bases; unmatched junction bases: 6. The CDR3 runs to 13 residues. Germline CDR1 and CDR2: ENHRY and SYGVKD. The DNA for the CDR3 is TGTGCCGTAGCGGGGACAGGCAATCAGCCCCAGCATTTT. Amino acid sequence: CAVAGTGNQPQHF.

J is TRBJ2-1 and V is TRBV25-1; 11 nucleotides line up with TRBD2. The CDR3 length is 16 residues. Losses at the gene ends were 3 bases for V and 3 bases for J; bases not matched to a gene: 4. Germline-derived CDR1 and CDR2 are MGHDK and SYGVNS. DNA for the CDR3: TGTGCCAGCAGTGACAAGGGACTAGCGGACTACAATGAGCAGTTCTTC. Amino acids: CASSDKGLADYNEQFF.

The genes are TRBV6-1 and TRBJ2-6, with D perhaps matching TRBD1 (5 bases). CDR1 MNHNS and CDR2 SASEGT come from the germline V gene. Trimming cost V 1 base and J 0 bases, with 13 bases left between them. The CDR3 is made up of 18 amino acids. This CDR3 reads CASSEVGHLLSGANVLTF. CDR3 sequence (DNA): TGTGCCAGCAGTGAAGTAGGACACCTTCTCTCTGGGGCCAACGTCCTGACTTTC.

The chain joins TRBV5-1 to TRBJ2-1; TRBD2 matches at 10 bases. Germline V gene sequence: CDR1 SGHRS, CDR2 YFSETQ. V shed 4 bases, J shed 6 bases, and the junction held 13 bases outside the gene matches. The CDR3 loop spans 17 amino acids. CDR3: CASSPGDIAGGGNEQFF. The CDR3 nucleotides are TGCGCCAGCAGCCCGGGGGATATAGCGGGAGGAGGCAATGAGCAGTTCTTC.